These 25 T cell receptor beta chains were all obtained from the same sample, sequenced in a study of blood T cell repertoires in COVID-19. The assay was immunoSEQ multiplex PCR, and TCRdb's table has in-frame clones only and misses some. The sample lists over 150,000 clones, 70% to 90% seen once, with under 8.5% in the top ten. Sequencing used peripheral blood. All receptors derive from a woman aged 55-75 years with COVID-19, enrolled during active disease.

The count of this clone is one. V and J are TRBV2 and TRBJ2-7; 7 bases match TRBD2. CDR1 and CDR2 (germline): SNHLY, FYNNEI. V dropped 3 bases and J dropped 0; count of bases not matched to a gene: 2. This CDR3 has 14 residues. The CDR3 loop reads CASSEASGSYEQYF. The CDR3 region has the DNA TGTGCCAGCAGTGAGGCTAGCGGCTCCTACGAGCAGTACTTC.

The chain has TRBV29-1 and TRBJ1-4, with 7 bases aligning to TRBD1. Germline assignment: CDR1 SQVTM and CDR2 ANQGSEA. V was clipped by 4 bases and J by 7 bases; unmatched bases: 12. The CDR3 is made up of 15 amino acids. CDR3 amino acids: CSVAGSGTALEKLFF. The DNA for the CDR3 is TGCAGCGTTGCGGGATCCGGGACAGCGCTTGAAAAACTGTTTTTT.

This sequence joins TRBV10-2 and TRBJ2-7; TRBD2 matches at 9 bases. The CDR3 sequence is 14 residues long. Germline CDR1 is WSHSY and CDR2 is SAAADI. V lost 6 bases to trimming and J lost 2 bases; unmatched junction nucleotides: 5. CDR3 in amino acids: CASRGLAQAYEQYF. The CDR3 nucleotides read TGCGCCAGCAGGGGACTAGCTCAAGCCTACGAGCAGTACTTC.

The chain uses TRBV11-2 and TRBJ2-1, with 10 nucleotides matching TRBD1. CDR3 size: 15 residues. V gave up 5 bases and J gave up 6 bases; unmatched junction bases: 7. Germline CDR1 and CDR2: SGHAT and FQNNGV. The CDR3 protein is CASSPDRGLSNEQFF. The CDR3 DNA follows: TGTGCCAGCAGCCCCGACAGGGGGCTAAGCAATGAGCAGTTCTTC. The entire variable domain, with the rest obtained from reference TRBV11-2 and TRBJ2-1, is as follows: EAGVAQSPRYKIIEKRQSVAFWCNPISGHATLYWYQQILGQGPKLLIQFQNNGVVDDSQLPKDRFSAERLKGVDSTLKIQPAKLEDSAVYLCASSPDRGLSNEQFFGPGTRLTVL.

This clone has a single count. The chain carries TRBV7-6 and TRBJ1-3; 9 positions agree with TRBD1. Germline values: CDR1 SGHVS, CDR2 FNYEAQ. The V and J ends lost 0 bases and 0 bases, in that order; junction bases with no gene match: 6. The CDR3 is 18 residues long. CDR3 amino acids: CASSLAGTGSSSGNTIYF. CDR3 sequence (DNA): TGTGCCAGCAGCTTAGCTGGGACAGGGTCGAGCTCTGGAAACACCATATATTTT. The variable domain in full, with the rest retrieved from reference TRBV7-6 and TRBJ1-3, is GAGVSQSPRYKVTKRGQDVALRCDPISGHVSLYWYRQALGQGPEFLTYFNYEAQQDKSGLPNDRFSAERPEGSISTLTIQRTEQRDSAMYRCASSLAGTGSSSGNTIYFGEGSWLTVV.

The chain uses TRBV6-5 and TRBJ1-6, with TRBD1 identical over 9 bases. Germline CDR1 and CDR2: MNHEY and SVGAGI. The CDR3 loop spans 14 amino acids. V shed 8 bases, J shed 7 bases, and the junction held 6 bases outside the gene matches. The DNA of the CDR3 is TGTGCCAGCGGATTGGGACAGGGCAATTCACCCCTCCACTTT. Translating it yields CASGLGQGNSPLHF.

The chain combines TRBV3-1 (or the pseudogene TRBV3-2) with TRBJ2-7, with TRBD1 as a possible D gene (6 bases). The CDR3 extends over 14 amino acids. Trimming took 4 bases from V and 7 from J, leaving 17 bases between them. In germline, CDR1 is LGHDT, CDR2 YNNKEL (reference sequence). The CDR3 protein is CASSPRDTIREQYF. As DNA, the CDR3 is TGTGCCAGCAGCCCCAGGGACACCATACGAGAGCAGTACTTC.

The V gene is TRBV18, the J gene TRBJ1-3, with D possibly being TRBD1 (6 bases). The CDR3 covers 15 residues. The germline CDR1 and CDR2 sequences are KGHSH and LQKENI. Trimming cost V 3 bases and J 4 bases, with 13 bases left between them. CDR3 in DNA: TGTGCCAGCTCACCTTGGACAGTCTCCGGAAACACCATATATTTT. Residues: CASSPWTVSGNTIYF.

This clone appeared a single time. This chain's CDR3 is CASSDRKGGSTLYSNQPQHF. The CDR3, as DNA: TGCGCCAGCAGTGACCGGAAGGGAGGGAGTACCCTTTATAGCAATCAGCCCCAGCATTTT. This chain links TRBV10-2 with TRBJ1-5; D is ambiguous. The ends were cut back, 3 bases at V and 0 bases at J, with 24 bases in the middle. Germline CDR1 WSHSY, CDR2 SAAADI. The length of the CDR3 is 20 residues.

This clone appeared a few times. As DNA, the CDR3 is TGTGCCAGCAGCCACGGGGTGGGGATAGCGGGTTACTCTGGGGCCAACGTCCTGACTTTC. Its protein is CASSHGVGIAGYSGANVLTF. V and J are TRBV3-1 (or the pseudogene TRBV3-2) and TRBJ2-6; 7 bases are shared with TRBD2. There are 20 residues in the CDR3. Looked up from germline, CDR1 is LGHDT and CDR2 is YNNKEL (reference sequence). Germline trimming cut 3 bases from V and 0 bases from J; bases unmatched to any gene: 14.

The J gene is TRBJ1-1, the V gene TRBV15; tentative D call: TRBD1 (6 bases). Germline V gene sequence: CDR1 LNHNV, CDR2 YYDKDF (reference sequence). The ends were cut back, 4 bases at V and 1 base at J, with 13 bases in the middle. The CDR3 is 15 residues long. CDR3 residues: CATSKGRGANTEAFF. The CDR3 DNA follows: TGTGCCACCAGCAAAGGGCGGGGGGCGAACACTGAAGCTTTCTTT. Full variable domain (remainder filled in from reference TRBV15 and TRBJ1-1): DAMVIQNPRYQVTQFGKPVTLSCSQTLNHNVMYWYQQKSSQAPKLLFHYYDKDFNNEADTPDNFQSRRPNTSFCFLDIRSPGLGDTAMYLCATSKGRGANTEAFFGQGTRLTVV.

This clone was seen just once. This chain joins TRBV5-6 and TRBJ2-5, with TRBD1 as a possible D gene (5 bases). Germline values: CDR1 SGHDT, CDR2 YYEEEE. There are 13 residues in the CDR3. Trimming shortened V by 0 bases and J by 3 bases, and 6 bases separated the two germline ends. The CDR3 loop reads CASSLGREETQYF. In DNA, the CDR3 is TGTGCCAGCAGCTTGGGCAGGGAAGAGACCCAGTACTTC. The full variable domain, with the rest looked up from reference TRBV5-6 and TRBJ2-5, is DAGVTQSPTHLIKTRGQQVTLRCSPKSGHDTVSWYQQALGQGPQFIFQYYEEEERQRGNFPDRFSGHQFPNYSSELNVNALLLGDSALYLCASSLGREETQYFGPGTRLLVL.

This clone was seen only a few times. The chain links TRBV6-5 to TRBJ1-1; 8 positions agree with TRBD1. The V segment lost 2 bases and the J segment 6 bases; nucleotides outside the gene matches: 8. Germline-derived CDR1 and CDR2 are MNHEY and SVGAGI. This CDR3 comprises 15 residues. This chain's CDR3 is CASSYHRTGLAEAFF. CDR3 DNA: TGTGCCAGCAGTTACCACCGGACAGGGTTGGCTGAAGCTTTCTTT.

The chain is built from TRBV15 and TRBJ2-2; a weak D match, TRBD2 (6 bases). The CDR3 has 14 amino acids. V dropped 5 bases and J dropped 1 base, with 8 bases sitting between them. Germline V gives CDR1 LNHNV, CDR2 YYDKDF (reference sequence). The CDR3 loop reads CATSWRGNTGELFF. The CDR3 DNA is TGTGCCACCAGCTGGCGGGGGAACACCGGGGAGCTGTTTTTT.

This clone was seen just once. This chain uses TRBV10-3 with TRBJ2-2, with 7 positions matching TRBD1. CDR3 length: 15 amino acids. V lost 6 bases, J lost 2 bases, and 6 bases stayed unmatched. Germline V gives CDR1 ENHRY, CDR2 SYGVKD. The CDR3 reads CAISRGQRNTGELFF. CDR3 DNA sequence: TGTGCCATCAGCAGGGGACAGAGAAACACCGGGGAGCTGTTTTTT.

The V and J genes are TRBV15 and TRBJ1-3; D ambiguous. Germline values: CDR1 LNHNV, CDR2 YYDKDF (reference sequence). The V gene lost 3 bases and the J gene lost 0 bases, with 9 bases spanning the gap. This CDR3 has 15 residues. The CDR3 here is CATSSGGTSGNTIYF. CDR3 coding DNA: TGTGCCACCAGCAGTGGAGGCACCTCTGGAAACACCATATATTTT.

The gene calls are TRBV6-5 and TRBJ2-7, with TRBD1 matching 7 bases. Germline values: CDR1 MNHEY, CDR2 SVGAGI. This CDR3 is built from 15 residues. V lost 2 bases, J lost 3 bases, and 7 bases stayed unmatched. For the CDR3, the DNA is TGTGCCAGCAGTTACGGGTCAGGGGGTTACTACGAGCAGTACTTC. Amino acid sequence: CASSYGSGGYYEQYF.

The genes are TRBV30 and TRBJ1-5; maybe TRBD1 (6 bases). The CDR3 is 16 residues long. Germline CDR1 GTSNPN, CDR2 SVGIG (reference sequence). The V end was cut by 4 bases, the J end by 2 bases, with 18 bases between. CDR3 sequence reads: CAWKGRGGVGNQPQHF. DNA of the CDR3: TGTGCCTGGAAAGGAAGAGGGGGAGTTGGCAATCAGCCCCAGCATTTT.

This clone was found a few times. The chain recombines TRBV2 with TRBJ1-1; possible D gene TRBD1, 5 bases. CDR1 and CDR2 from the germline V gene are SNHLY and FYNNEI. CDR3 length: 14 amino acids. Trimming took off 5 bases at V and 4 bases at J, with 14 bases between the two ends. CDR3 DNA: TGTGCCAGCAGTCCTTCGACAGTTCGCACTGAAGCTTTCTTT. It specifies CASSPSTVRTEAFF.

The chain has TRBV6-1 and TRBJ1-2; 8 positions match TRBD1. V gave up 4 bases and J gave up 1 base; unmatched junction bases: 8. The CDR3 runs 16 residues. Per germline, CDR1 MNHNS and CDR2 SASEGT. The CDR3 DNA is TGTGCCAGCAGTGCGCAGACAGGGGCCCTTAACTATGGCTACACCTTC. The encoded protein is CASSAQTGALNYGYTF.

This clone showed up just once. The V gene is TRBV6-4, the J gene TRBJ1-2; unclear D gene. This CDR3 is 11 amino acids long. Looked up from germline, CDR1 is MRHNA and CDR2 is SNTAGT. The V end was cut by 0 bases, the J end by 7 bases, with 3 bases between. CDR3: CASSDSSGYTF. Written as DNA, the CDR3 is TGTGCCAGCAGTGACTCGAGTGGCTACACCTTC.

V gene TRBV9 combines with J gene TRBJ1-3, with TRBD1 matching over 7 bases. Per the germline V gene, CDR1 is SGDLS and CDR2 is YYNGEE. The V gene end was trimmed by 0 bases and the J gene end by 2 bases; junction bases not matched to a gene: 2. The CDR3 contains 15 residues. The CDR3 spells CASSVGDSPGNTIYF. Written as DNA, the CDR3 is TGTGCCAGCAGCGTAGGGGACAGCCCTGGAAACACCATATATTTT.

This chain connects TRBV10-3 to TRBJ2-7; 9 bases are a match to TRBD1. The germline gives CDR1 ENHRY, CDR2 SYGVKD. V dropped 3 bases and J dropped 5; count of bases not matched to a gene: 5. The CDR3 has 14 amino acids. CDR3 bases: TGTGCCATCAGTGACATCACAGGGGGCGACGAGCAGTACTTC. Its translation: CAISDITGGDEQYF.

V gene TRBV18 combines with J gene TRBJ2-4; 7 bases agree with TRBD2. The CDR3 has 15 amino acids. Germline loops: CDR1 KGHSH, CDR2 LQKENI. V lost 8 bases to trimming and J lost 9 bases; unmatched junction nucleotides: 16. CDR3 DNA sequence: TGTGCCAGCGCTCTGTCGGGGGGTTCCCAGGGCATTCAGTACTTC. Encoded protein: CASALSGGSQGIQYF.

Here the CDR3 DNA reads TGTGCCAGCAGCTTAGAGGGGGCCTCCCCCTACAATGAGCAGTTCTTC. Translating gives CASSLEGASPYNEQFF. The chain couples TRBV11-3 to TRBJ2-1, with D possibly being TRBD1 (6 bases). In germline, CDR1 is SGHNT, CDR2 YENEEA. The V end lost 0 bases, the J end lost 2 bases, and 11 bases lay between the germline ends. The CDR3 length is 16 residues.